The T cell receptor (beta chain) under discussion was sequenced for a study of cytomegalovirus exposure and HLA in healthy donors. Study-wide points: The study labeled roughly 160 TCR beta chains cytomegalovirus-associated. Most observed TCR sequences were rare, whereas some public TCRs were detected in many donors. CMV serostatus was the sole immune exposure information available.

Turning to this clone: Its antigen is currently unknown.

PCR involved 60 Vbeta and 13 Jbeta primers. Some clones are missing from TCRdb's copy, which holds only in-frame ones; the method was immunoSEQ multiplex PCR. The sample lists around 130,000 clones; about 70% were seen once. All donors participated as healthy donors of bone marrow. The specimen was PBMCs. The sequence came from a woman between 55 and 75 years old in good health and CMV-seropositive.

CDR3 coding DNA: TGTGCCAGCAGCTTAGATTCGAGGATTGCGGGGGGCAATGAGCAGTTCTTC. It translates to CASSLDSRIAGGNEQFF. J is TRBJ2-1 and V is TRBV11-3; 8 bases line up with TRBD2. Germline CDR1 reads SGHNT; CDR2 reads YENEEA. V lost 0 bases, J lost 6 bases, and 10 bases stayed unmatched. The CDR3 sequence is 17 residues long.